The 26 T cell receptor beta chains below all came from one sample that was sequenced in a study of T cell changes during pregnancy in multiple sclerosis. This table comes from immunoSEQ multiplex PCR, and its TCRdb copy is limited to in-frame clones, with some not included. The sample shows tens of thousands of clones, almost 90% of them seen only once. Sequencing was performed on peripheral blood, taken after pregnancy. The receptor source for this set is a female donor in good health, enrolled as a control in a pregnancy study.

This chain joins TRBV5-1 and TRBJ2-5; maybe TRBD1 (6 bases). V lost 4 bases and J lost 1, with 8 bases in between. The germline V gene encodes CDR1 SGHRS and CDR2 YFSETQ. This CDR3 region has 13 residues. The CDR3 nucleotides are TGCGCCAGCAGCACGACAGGCCAAGAGACCCAGTACTTC. This encodes CASSTTGQETQYF.

This clone occurred once. The chain has TRBV5-1 and TRBJ2-5, with 9 bases aligning to TRBD1. Germline values: CDR1 SGHRS, CDR2 YFSETQ. The CDR3 runs 14 residues. The V segment lost 4 bases and the J segment 5 bases; nucleotides outside the gene matches: 6. The chain's CDR3 is CASSIGQGRETQYF. CDR3 bases: TGCGCCAGCAGCATCGGACAGGGGAGGGAGACCCAGTACTTC.

The V and J genes are TRBV7-2 and TRBJ2-7; 9 nucleotides align to TRBD1. Germline assignment: CDR1 SGHTA and CDR2 FQGNSA. The V and J ends lost 2 bases and 5 bases, in that order; junction bases with no gene match: 4. This CDR3 contains 14 residues. CDR3 sequence reads: CASSLPGQGNEQYF. The CDR3, as DNA: TGTGCCAGCAGCTTACCGGGACAGGGCAACGAGCAGTACTTC.

J is TRBJ2-5 and V is TRBV18; 8 bases agree with TRBD1. The germline CDR1 and CDR2 sequences are KGHSH and LQKENI. The CDR3 covers 15 residues. Germline trimming cut 4 bases from V and 6 bases from J; bases unmatched to any gene: 10. The CDR3, as DNA: TGTGCCAGCTCACAGGAGACAGGGGATATTCAGACCCAGTACTTC. The encoded protein is CASSQETGDIQTQYF.

V usage is TRBV7-9 and J usage is TRBJ1-2; the match to TRBD1 covers 11 bases. The CDR3 has 16 amino acids. Trimming cost V 5 bases and J 8 bases; bases outside gene matches: 13. Germline lookup yields CDR1 SEHNR and CDR2 FQNEAQ (reference sequence). This CDR3 reads CASSRGQGELLWGYTF. CDR3 nucleotides: TGTGCCAGCAGCCGGGGACAGGGGGAATTGCTTTGGGGCTACACCTTC.

This clone was seen only once. The gene calls are TRBV10-3 and TRBJ2-7; possible D gene TRBD2, 5 bases. Germline V lookup: CDR1 ENHRY, CDR2 SYGVKD. This CDR3 is 15 amino acids long. Trimming cost V 0 bases and J 1 base, with 10 bases left between them. The CDR3, as DNA: TGTGCCATCAGTGAGTCCAACGGGAATTCCTACGAGCAGTACTTC. Translating it yields CAISESNGNSYEQYF.

The chain couples TRBV9 to TRBJ2-1; TRBD2 agrees at 7 bases. With 6 bases clipped from V and 5 bases from J, the junction kept 11 bases outside the gene matches. This CDR3 has 15 residues. CDR1 and CDR2 (germline): SGDLS, YYNGEE. The CDR3 sequence is CASTSGTSVDNEQFF. CDR3 coding DNA: TGTGCCAGCACGTCGGGAACTAGCGTAGACAATGAGCAGTTCTTC.

This clone was recorded once. The genes are TRBV7-9 and TRBJ2-7, with 9 bases identical to TRBD1. The J segment lost 6 bases and the V segment lost 4 bases, leaving 7 bases of the junction unmatched. This CDR3 has 14 amino acids. Germline V gives CDR1 SEHNR, CDR2 FQNEAQ (reference sequence). CDR3 sequence reads: CASSSAGQGPEQYF. For the CDR3, the DNA is TGTGCCAGCAGCTCAGCGGGACAGGGCCCCGAGCAGTACTTC.

As DNA, the CDR3 is TGCGCCAGCAGTCTATTAGGACAATCCCTCACAGATACGCAGTATTTT. This codes for CASSLLGQSLTDTQYF. The V gene is TRBV23-1, the J gene TRBJ2-3, with D tentatively TRBD1 (5 bases). TRBV23-1 is filed as an ORF, its function uncertain. The CDR3 loop spans 16 amino acids. V was pared by 4 bases and J by 2 bases, with 16 bases between.

This chain links TRBV20-1 with TRBJ1-2; D not resolved. CDR3 length: 8 residues. Deletions cut 5 bases from V and 13 bases from J, with 8 bases between. Germline CDR1 is DFQATT and CDR2 is SNEGSKA (reference sequence). The CDR3 loop reads CSAPEGTF. CDR3 in DNA: TGCAGTGCTCCAGAGGGCACCTTC.

The chain joins TRBV5-6 to TRBJ1-5, with D maybe TRBD1 (6 bases). The CDR3 runs to 14 residues. Between the trimmed V and J ends, which lost 2 bases and 6 bases, there was a span of 12 bases. Per the germline V gene, CDR1 is SGHDT and CDR2 is YYEEEE. This CDR3 is CASSFEGVLQPQHF. Written as DNA, the CDR3 is TGTGCCAGCAGCTTTGAGGGGGTCCTTCAGCCCCAGCATTTT.

This clone was detected only once. The chain is built from TRBV7-2 and TRBJ2-5, with TRBD2 matching 10 bases. V lost 1 base, J lost 0 bases, and 2 bases stayed unmatched. The CDR3 contains 16 residues. Germline loops: CDR1 SGHTA, CDR2 FQGNSA. For the CDR3, the DNA is TGTGCCAGCAGCTTAGAGGGACTAGCGTACCAAGAGACCCAGTACTTC. This codes for CASSLEGLAYQETQYF.

V usage is TRBV7-8 and J usage is TRBJ2-3; 9 nucleotides line up with TRBD2. Germline values: CDR1 SGHVS, CDR2 FQNEAQ. This CDR3 is built from 17 residues. V was clipped by 0 bases and J by 4 bases; unmatched bases: 8. The CDR3 bases are TGTGCCAGCAGCTTAGCTAGCGGGGGCTCCCCCGCAGATACGCAGTATTTT. Amino acid sequence: CASSLASGGSPADTQYF.

V and J are TRBV5-4 and TRBJ2-5; 10 bases align to TRBD1. From germline, CDR1 is SGHNT and CDR2 YYREEE (reference sequence). The V gene end was trimmed by 3 bases and the J gene end by 7 bases; junction bases not matched to a gene: 9. CDR3 size: 15 residues. The CDR3 loop is CASSSGTGDLGTQYF. The CDR3 bases are TGTGCCAGCAGCTCTGGGACAGGGGATTTGGGGACCCAGTACTTC. Together with reference TRBV5-4 and TRBJ2-5, the CDR3 gives the full variable domain: ETGVTQSPTHLIKTRGQQVTLRCSSQSGHNTVSWYQQALGQGPQFIFQYYREEENGRGNFPPRFSGLQFPNYSSELNVNALELDDSALYLCASSSGTGDLGTQYFGPGTRLLVL.

The J gene is TRBJ1-2, the V gene TRBV19, with D possibly matching TRBD1 (5 bases). V was shortened by 2 bases and J by 7 bases, with 11 bases between the two germline ends. The CDR3 length is 13 residues. Looked up from germline, CDR1 is LNHDA and CDR2 is SQIVND (reference sequence). The CDR3 spells CASSIRGPSGYTF. The CDR3 DNA is TGTGCCAGTAGTATAAGGGGCCCAAGTGGCTACACCTTC.

This chain uses TRBV7-8 with TRBJ2-1, with D perhaps matching TRBD1 (6 bases). The CDR3 sequence is 16 residues long. Germline V gene sequence: CDR1 SGHVS, CDR2 FQNEAQ. V lost 5 bases to trimming and J lost 2 bases, with 16 bases between them. The CDR3 is CASSVKWGQAYNEQFF. DNA for the CDR3: TGTGCCAGCAGCGTAAAGTGGGGACAAGCCTACAATGAGCAGTTCTTC.

This chain joins TRBV7-9 and TRBJ2-3; 16 bases agree with TRBD2. CDR1 SEHNR and CDR2 FQNEAQ come from the germline V gene (reference sequence). This CDR3 contains 17 residues. Losses at the gene ends were 4 bases for V and 6 bases for J; bases not matched to a gene: 7. The CDR3 spells CASSYYQGLAGGDTQYF. The CDR3 DNA is TGTGCCAGCAGCTACTACCAGGGACTAGCGGGGGGGGATACGCAGTATTTT.

The CDR3 protein is CASRSQTSSYNEQFF. CDR3 nucleotide sequence: TGTGCCAGCAGGAGCCAGACAAGCTCCTACAATGAGCAGTTCTTC. The rearrangement uses TRBV6-1 and TRBJ2-1; no firm D call. The V and J ends lost 6 bases and 0 bases respectively, with 12 bases between them. Germline values: CDR1 MNHNS, CDR2 SASEGT. This CDR3 region has 15 residues.

The chain recombines TRBV5-1 with TRBJ1-4; the match to TRBD1 covers 7 bases. With 0 bases clipped from V and 7 bases from J, the junction kept 3 bases outside the gene matches. The CDR3 totals 14 residues. Germline V CDR1 and CDR2: SGHRS, YFSETQ. CDR3 loop: CASSLDRGGEKLFF. In DNA, the CDR3 is TGCGCCAGCAGCTTGGACAGGGGAGGTGAAAAACTGTTTTTT.

This sequence joins TRBV6-4 and TRBJ1-6; D gene ambiguous. The V gene lost 6 bases and the J gene lost 9 bases, with 15 bases spanning the gap. Germline assignment: CDR1 MRHNA and CDR2 SNTAGT. The CDR3 is 14 residues long. Written as DNA, the CDR3 is TGTGCCAGCAGCGCCGGGAACAGCGGTTCACCCCTCCACTTT. Encoded protein: CASSAGNSGSPLHF.

The chain uses TRBV7-2 and TRBJ2-7; D not resolved. The CDR3 has 12 amino acids. From germline, CDR1 is SGHTA and CDR2 FQGNSA. V lost 2 bases, J lost 6 bases, and 8 bases lay in between. CDR3 in amino acids: CASSLSTGEQYF. The CDR3 coding sequence is TGTGCCAGCAGCTTATCAACGGGCGAGCAGTACTTC.

CDR3 sequence: CASLHPGQSPIEAFF. Written as DNA, the CDR3 is TGTGCCAGCCTCCATCCGGGACAGTCACCCATAGAAGCTTTCTTT. This chain links TRBV7-2 with TRBJ1-1, with TRBD1 matching over 7 bases. V dropped 8 bases and J dropped 8; count of bases not matched to a gene: 17. CDR3 length: 15 amino acids. The germline gives CDR1 SGHTA, CDR2 FQGNSA.

The chain is built from TRBV7-8 and TRBJ2-3; D gene uncertain. V was pared by 1 base and J by 0 bases, with 11 bases between. The CDR3 covers 16 residues. In germline, CDR1 is SGHVS, CDR2 FQNEAQ. The CDR3 DNA follows: TGTGCCAGCAGCTTAGATTTGACAACTAGCACAGATACGCAGTATTTT. Protein sequence: CASSLDLTTSTDTQYF.

The chain has TRBV5-6 and TRBJ2-7; TRBD2 is a possible D gene (5 bases). The CDR3 is 14 amino acids. V was cut by 4 bases and J by 7 bases, with 18 bases left in between. CDR1 SGHDT and CDR2 YYEEEE come from the germline V gene. For the CDR3, the DNA is TGTGCCAGCAGCGAAGGACTGGTACTGGGGGAGCAGTACTTC. The encoded protein is CASSEGLVLGEQYF.

The rearrangement uses TRBV6-5 and TRBJ2-7; a possible D gene is TRBD2 (6 bases). CDR3 size: 15 residues. Germline assignment: CDR1 MNHEY and CDR2 SVGAGI. V was clipped by 7 bases and J by 0 bases, with 16 bases between them. The CDR3 region has the DNA TGTGCCAGCAATCACCGGGACTCCGGCTCCTACGAGCAGTACTTC. Protein sequence: CASNHRDSGSYEQYF.

The V and J genes are TRBV7-8 and TRBJ2-5; the match to TRBD1 covers 7 bases. There are 15 residues in the CDR3. V was clipped by 1 base and J by 3 bases; unmatched bases: 5. Germline V CDR1 and CDR2: SGHVS, FQNEAQ. The CDR3 here is CASSLERGPKETQYF. Written as DNA, the CDR3 is TGTGCCAGCAGCTTAGAGAGGGGGCCCAAAGAGACCCAGTACTTC.